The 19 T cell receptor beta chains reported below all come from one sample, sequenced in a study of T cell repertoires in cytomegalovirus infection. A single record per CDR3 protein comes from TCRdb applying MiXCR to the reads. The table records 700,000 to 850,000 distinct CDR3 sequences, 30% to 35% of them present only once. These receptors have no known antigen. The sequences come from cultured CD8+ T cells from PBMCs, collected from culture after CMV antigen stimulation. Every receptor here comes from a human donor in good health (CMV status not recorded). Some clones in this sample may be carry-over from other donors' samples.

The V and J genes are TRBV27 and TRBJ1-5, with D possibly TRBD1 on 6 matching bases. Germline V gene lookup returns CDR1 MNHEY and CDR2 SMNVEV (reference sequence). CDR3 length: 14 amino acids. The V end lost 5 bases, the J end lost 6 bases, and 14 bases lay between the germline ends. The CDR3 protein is CASSPVGGIQPQHF. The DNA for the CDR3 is TGTGCCAGCAGTCCCGTAGGGGGAATTCAGCCCCAGCATTTT.

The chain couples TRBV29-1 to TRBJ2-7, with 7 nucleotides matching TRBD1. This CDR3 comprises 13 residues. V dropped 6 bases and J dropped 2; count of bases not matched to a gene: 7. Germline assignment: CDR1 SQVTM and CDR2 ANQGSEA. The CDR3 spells CSVRVDRTYEQYF. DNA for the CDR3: TGCAGCGTGAGGGTGGACAGGACCTACGAGCAGTACTTC.

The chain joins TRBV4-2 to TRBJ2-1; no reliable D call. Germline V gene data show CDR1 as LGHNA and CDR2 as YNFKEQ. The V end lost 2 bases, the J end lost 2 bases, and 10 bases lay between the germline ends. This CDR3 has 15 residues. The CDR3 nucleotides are TGTGCCAGCAGCCAACTTCTGGGAACCTACAATGAGCAGTTCTTC. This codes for CASSQLLGTYNEQFF.

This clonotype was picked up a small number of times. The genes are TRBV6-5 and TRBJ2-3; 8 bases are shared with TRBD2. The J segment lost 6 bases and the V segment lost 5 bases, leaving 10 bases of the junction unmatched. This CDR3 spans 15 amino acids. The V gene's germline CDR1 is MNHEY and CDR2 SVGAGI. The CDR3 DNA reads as TGTGCCAGCAGTCGCGGGGGGCTCCCTGGTGATACGCAGTATTTT. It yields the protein CASSRGGLPGDTQYF.

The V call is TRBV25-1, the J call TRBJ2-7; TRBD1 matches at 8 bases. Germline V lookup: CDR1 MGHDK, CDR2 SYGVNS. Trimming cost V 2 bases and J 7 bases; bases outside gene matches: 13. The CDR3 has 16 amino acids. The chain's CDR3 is CASSERWGTGSVEQYF. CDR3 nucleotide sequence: TGTGCCAGCAGTGAAAGATGGGGGACAGGTTCCGTGGAGCAGTACTTC.

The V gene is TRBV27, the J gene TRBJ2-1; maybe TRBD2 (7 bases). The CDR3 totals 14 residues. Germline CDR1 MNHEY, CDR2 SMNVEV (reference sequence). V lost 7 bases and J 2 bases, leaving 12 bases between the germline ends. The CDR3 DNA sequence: TGTGCCAGCAAAGGGGGGGCTGCCTACAATGAGCAGTTCTTC. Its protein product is CASKGGAAYNEQFF.

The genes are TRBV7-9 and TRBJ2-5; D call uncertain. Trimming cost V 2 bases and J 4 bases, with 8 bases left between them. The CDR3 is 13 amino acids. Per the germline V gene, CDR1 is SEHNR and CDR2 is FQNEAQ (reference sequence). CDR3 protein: CASSLTVLETQYF. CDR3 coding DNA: TGTGCCAGCAGCTTAACAGTCCTAGAGACCCAGTACTTC.

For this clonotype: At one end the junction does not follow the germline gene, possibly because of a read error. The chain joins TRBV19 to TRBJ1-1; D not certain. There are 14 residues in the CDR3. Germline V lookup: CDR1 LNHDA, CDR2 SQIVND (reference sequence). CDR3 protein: CASSILPLNTDAFF. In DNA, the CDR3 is TGTGCCAGTAGTATTCTACCCTTGAACACTGATGCTTTCTTT.

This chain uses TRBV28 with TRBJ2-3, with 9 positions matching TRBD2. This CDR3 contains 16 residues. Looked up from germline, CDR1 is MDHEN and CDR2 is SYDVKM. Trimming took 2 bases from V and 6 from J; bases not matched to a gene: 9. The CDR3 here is CASSLRGGAGIDTQYF. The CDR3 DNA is TGTGCCAGCAGTTTACGCGGGGGGGCCGGAATCGATACGCAGTATTTT.

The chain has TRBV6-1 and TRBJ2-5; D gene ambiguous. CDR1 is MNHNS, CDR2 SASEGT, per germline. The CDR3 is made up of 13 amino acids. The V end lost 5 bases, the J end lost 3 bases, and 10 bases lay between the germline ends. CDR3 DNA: TGTGCCAGCAGTTTCGGAGAAAAAGAGACCCAGTACTTC. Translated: CASSFGEKETQYF.

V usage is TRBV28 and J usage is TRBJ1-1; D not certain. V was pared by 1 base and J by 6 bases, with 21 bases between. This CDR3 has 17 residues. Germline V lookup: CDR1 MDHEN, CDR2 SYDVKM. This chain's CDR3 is CASSLLSPGLDIAEAFF. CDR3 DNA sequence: TGTGCCAGCAGTTTATTGTCCCCGGGCCTCGATATAGCTGAAGCTTTCTTT.

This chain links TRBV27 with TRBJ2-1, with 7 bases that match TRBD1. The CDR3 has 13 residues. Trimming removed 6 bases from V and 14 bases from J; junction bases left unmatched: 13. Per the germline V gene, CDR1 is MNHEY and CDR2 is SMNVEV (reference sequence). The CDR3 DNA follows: TGTGCCAGCAGGATCCTGACAGGGTTCTTGGAGTTCTTC. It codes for CASRILTGFLEFF.

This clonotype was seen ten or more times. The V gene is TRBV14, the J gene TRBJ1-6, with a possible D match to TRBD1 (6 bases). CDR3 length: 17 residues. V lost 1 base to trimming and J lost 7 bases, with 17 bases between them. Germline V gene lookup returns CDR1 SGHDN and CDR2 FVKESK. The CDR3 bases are TGTGCCAGCAGCCAAGGACTGCCGGGGACACGGAATTCACCCCTCCACTTT. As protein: CASSQGLPGTRNSPLHF.

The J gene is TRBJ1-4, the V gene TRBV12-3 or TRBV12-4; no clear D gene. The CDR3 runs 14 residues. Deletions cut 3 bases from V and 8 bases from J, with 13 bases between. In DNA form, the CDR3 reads TGTGCCAGCAGTTTCTCGGGCACACGCGAAAAACTGTTTTTT. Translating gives CASSFSGTREKLFF.

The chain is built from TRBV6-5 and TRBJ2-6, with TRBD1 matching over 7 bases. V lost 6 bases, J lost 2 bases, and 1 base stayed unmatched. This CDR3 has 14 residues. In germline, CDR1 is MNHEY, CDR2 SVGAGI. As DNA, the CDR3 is TGTGCCAGCAGGAGGGGGCCTGGGGCCAACGTCCTGACTTTC. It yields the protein CASRRGPGANVLTF.

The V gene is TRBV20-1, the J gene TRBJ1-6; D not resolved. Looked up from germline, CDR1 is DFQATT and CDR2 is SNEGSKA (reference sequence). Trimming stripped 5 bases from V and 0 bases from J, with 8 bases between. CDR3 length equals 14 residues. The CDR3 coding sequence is TGCAGTGCTGAAGGGAGCTCCTATAATTCACCCCTCCACTTT. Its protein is CSAEGSSYNSPLHF.

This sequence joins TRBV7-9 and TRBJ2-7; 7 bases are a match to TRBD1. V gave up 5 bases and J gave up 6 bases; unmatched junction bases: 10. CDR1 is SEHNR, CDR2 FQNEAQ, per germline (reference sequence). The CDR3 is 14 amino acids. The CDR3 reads CASSIGTDLFEQYF. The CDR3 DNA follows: TGTGCCAGCAGCATCGGGACAGACCTCTTCGAGCAGTACTTC.

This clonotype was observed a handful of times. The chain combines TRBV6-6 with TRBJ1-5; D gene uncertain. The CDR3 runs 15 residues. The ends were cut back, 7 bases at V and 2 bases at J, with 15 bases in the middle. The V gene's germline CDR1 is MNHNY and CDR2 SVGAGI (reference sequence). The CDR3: CASTSGPFGNQPQHF. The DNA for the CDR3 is TGTGCCAGCACCTCCGGGCCCTTTGGCAATCAGCCCCAGCATTTT.

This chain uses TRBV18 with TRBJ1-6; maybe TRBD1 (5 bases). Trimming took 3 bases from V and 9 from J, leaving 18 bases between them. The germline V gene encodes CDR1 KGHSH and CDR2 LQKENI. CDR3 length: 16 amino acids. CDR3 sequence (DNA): TGTGCCAGCTCACCGGGGGTAGAAGGGGCCGGTTCACCCCTCCACTTT. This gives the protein CASSPGVEGAGSPLHF. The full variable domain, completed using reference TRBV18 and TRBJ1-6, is NAGVMQNPRHLVRRRGQEARLRCSPMKGHSHVYWYRQLPEEGLKFMVYLQKENIIDESGMPKERFSAEFPKEGPSILRIQQVVRGDSAAYFCASSPGVEGAGSPLHFGNGTRLTVT.